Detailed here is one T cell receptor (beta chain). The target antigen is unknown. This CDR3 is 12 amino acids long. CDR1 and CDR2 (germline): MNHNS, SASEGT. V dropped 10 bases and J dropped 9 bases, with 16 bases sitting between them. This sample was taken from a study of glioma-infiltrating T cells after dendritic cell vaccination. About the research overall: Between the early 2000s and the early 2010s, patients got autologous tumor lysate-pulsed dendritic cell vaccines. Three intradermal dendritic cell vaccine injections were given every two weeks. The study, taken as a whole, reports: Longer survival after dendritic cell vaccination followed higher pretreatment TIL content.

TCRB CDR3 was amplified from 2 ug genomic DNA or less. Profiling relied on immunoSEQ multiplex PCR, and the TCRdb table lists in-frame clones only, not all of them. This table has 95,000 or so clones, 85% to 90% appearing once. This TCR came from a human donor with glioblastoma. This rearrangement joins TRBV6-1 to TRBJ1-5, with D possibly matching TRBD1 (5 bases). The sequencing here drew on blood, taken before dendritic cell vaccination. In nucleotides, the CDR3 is TGTGCCACACGACAGCTATCAAGGCCCCAGCATTTT. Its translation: CATRQLSRPQHF.